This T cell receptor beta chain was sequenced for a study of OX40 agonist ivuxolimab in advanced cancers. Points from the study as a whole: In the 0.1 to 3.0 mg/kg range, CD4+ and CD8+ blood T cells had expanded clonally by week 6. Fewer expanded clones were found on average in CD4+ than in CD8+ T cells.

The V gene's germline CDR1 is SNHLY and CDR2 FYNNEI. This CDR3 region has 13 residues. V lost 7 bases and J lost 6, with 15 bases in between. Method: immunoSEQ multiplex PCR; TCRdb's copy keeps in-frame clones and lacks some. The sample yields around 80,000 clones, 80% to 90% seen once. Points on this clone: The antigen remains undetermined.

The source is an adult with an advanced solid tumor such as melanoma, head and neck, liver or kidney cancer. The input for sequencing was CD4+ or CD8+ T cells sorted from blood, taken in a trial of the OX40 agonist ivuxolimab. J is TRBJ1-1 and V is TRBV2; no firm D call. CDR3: CASTPFEDAEAFF. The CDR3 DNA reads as TGTGCCAGCACCCCTTTTGAGGACGCTGAAGCTTTCTTT.